A single sample is the source of the 5 T cell receptor beta chains below, sequenced in a study of blood T cell repertoires in COVID-19. The repertoire was sequenced with immunoSEQ multiplex PCR; TCRdb's copy has only in-frame clones and lacks some. The sample lists 300,000 to 400,000 clones; roughly 87% were seen once. Sequenced input: PBMCs or T cells enriched from blood (not recorded which). The receptors shown here come from a woman aged 25-40 years who had recovered from COVID-19.

This clone appeared once. Sequence at one end of the junction differs from germline and may be a read error. CDR3 sequence reads: CASSLRTSGGVHF. The CDR3 DNA reads TGTGCCAGCAGTTTGAGGACTAGCGGGGGTGTACACTTC. The V call is TRBV12-3 or TRBV12-4, the J call TRBJ2-4; 13 nucleotides match TRBD2. CDR3 length equals 13 residues.

The V gene is TRBV7-9, the J gene TRBJ2-5, with a possible D match to TRBD2 (6 bases). Germline CDR1 reads SEHNR; CDR2 reads FQNEAQ (reference sequence). The CDR3 covers 10 residues. The ends were cut back, 8 bases at V and 11 bases at J, with 12 bases in the middle. For the CDR3, the DNA is TGTGCCAGCGGACCCGGGACTCAGTACTTC. Protein product: CASGPGTQYF.

CDR3 in amino acids: CASSSYSNNQPQHF. The CDR3 nucleotides read TGTGCCAGCAGTTCCTACAGTAACAATCAGCCCCAGCATTTT. The J gene is TRBJ1-5, the V gene TRBV28; D not certain. Germline V gene data show CDR1 as MDHEN and CDR2 as SYDVKM. The CDR3 is 14 residues long. Trimming removed 4 bases from V and 3 bases from J, with 10 bases in between. Full variable domain (outside the CDR3, taken from reference TRBV28 and TRBJ1-5): DVKVTQSSRYLVKRTGEKVFLECVQDMDHENMFWYRQDPGLGLRLIYFSYDVKMKEKGDIPEGYSVSREKKERFSLILESASTNQTSMYLCASSSYSNNQPQHFGDGTRLSIL.

CDR3 sequence reads: CATRGDRGYNEQYF. The CDR3 region has the DNA TGTGCCACCCGGGGGGACAGGGGGTATAACGAGCAGTACTTC. The V and J genes are TRBV10-3 and TRBJ2-7; the match to TRBD1 covers 11 bases. V lost 10 bases to trimming and J lost 5 bases; unmatched junction nucleotides: 10. Per germline, CDR1 ENHRY and CDR2 SYGVKD. The CDR3 totals 14 residues.

The chain has TRBV28 and TRBJ2-7, with D perhaps matching TRBD2 (5 bases). Germline lookup yields CDR1 MDHEN and CDR2 SYDVKM. The V gene lost 3 bases and the J gene lost 0 bases, with 12 bases spanning the gap. This CDR3 has 15 amino acids. This CDR3 is CASSFRTLNSYEQYF. The CDR3 DNA follows: TGTGCCAGCAGTTTCAGGACTTTAAACTCCTACGAGCAGTACTTC.